This T cell receptor (beta chain) originates from a study of cytotoxic CD8 clonotypes in ibrutinib-treated CLL. For this clone: Other DNA sequences in this sample translate to the same CDR3.

Profiled with immunoSEQ multiplex PCR; TCRdb holds only in-frame clones, not every one. The sample has roughly 160,000 clones, over 65% seen once. This sequence originates from a human donor with chronic lymphocytic leukemia. This sample comprised PBMCs, obtained after 12 months of ibrutinib treatment.

Here the CDR3 reads CATSIAKRREQYF. The CDR3 nucleotides are TGTGCCACCAGCATCGCCAAGAGAAGGGAGCAGTACTTC. The chain combines TRBV15 with TRBJ2-7; no reliable D call. Trimming stripped 4 bases from V and 7 bases from J, with 14 bases between. Germline V gives CDR1 LNHNV, CDR2 YYDKDF (reference sequence). This CDR3 spans 13 amino acids.